These 18 T cell receptor beta chains originate from one sample sequenced in a study of response to subunit inactivated influenza vaccine. One entry per CDR3 protein, called by TCRdb with MiXCR from the RT-PCR reads. This sample has a few hundred thousand distinct CDR3 sequences; around 15% occur once, and the top ten carry 8.5% to 14%. The sample consisted of PBMCs from blood, taken about 13 days after vaccination. These receptors all come from a man aged 50-60 years who received an inactivated influenza vaccine.

This clonotype has a handful of counts. This rearrangement joins TRBV7-2 to TRBJ2-7; 7 nucleotides match TRBD2. J lost 2 bases, V lost 5 bases, and 3 bases had no gene match. In germline, CDR1 is SGHTA, CDR2 FQGNSA. This CDR3 is 13 amino acids long. The CDR3 region is CASSALAAYEQYF. The CDR3 DNA sequence: TGTGCCAGCAGCGCCCTAGCGGCCTACGAGCAGTACTTC.

This clonotype was seen a handful of times. J is TRBJ2-6 and V is TRBV20-1; TRBD1 aligns across 7 bases. The V segment lost 3 bases and the J segment 3 bases; nucleotides outside the gene matches: 2. Germline V CDR1 and CDR2: DFQATT, SNEGSKA (reference sequence). The CDR3 covers 14 residues. The CDR3 is CSASDRVGANVLTF. The DNA for the CDR3 is TGCAGTGCTAGTGACAGGGTTGGGGCCAACGTCCTGACTTTC.

Of note for this clonotype: Germline and junction disagree at one end, which may indicate a read error. The V gene is TRBV27, the J gene TRBJ1-6; tentative D call: TRBD1 (6 bases). The CDR3 spans 14 residues. Germline CDR1 is MNHEY and CDR2 is SMNVEV (reference sequence). CDR3 sequence reads: CASRPQGRNSPLLF. DNA for the CDR3: TGTGCCAGCAGACCACAGGGTAGGAATTCACCCCTCCTCTTT.

This clonotype was found a few times. The rearrangement links TRBV29-1 to TRBJ2-3, with D possibly being TRBD1 or TRBD2 (5 bases each). The CDR3 has 13 residues. Deletions cut 5 bases from V and 0 bases from J, with 9 bases between. Looked up from germline, CDR1 is SQVTM and CDR2 is ANQGSEA. CDR3 loop: CSVRRDSTDTQYF. The CDR3 nucleotides are TGCAGCGTTCGCCGGGACAGCACAGATACGCAGTATTTT.

The genes are TRBV20-1 and TRBJ2-1; 10 nucleotides line up with TRBD1. The germline CDR1 and CDR2 sequences are DFQATT and SNEGSKA (reference sequence). V was pared by 5 bases and J by 3 bases, with 7 bases of the junction left unmatched. The CDR3 runs 15 residues. CDR3 loop: CSAPVRDRGYNEQFF. In DNA, the CDR3 is TGCAGTGCTCCCGTCCGGGACAGGGGCTACAATGAGCAGTTCTTC.

This sequence joins TRBV15 and TRBJ2-2; D remains unclear. Looked up from germline, CDR1 is LNHNV and CDR2 is YYDKDF (reference sequence). V was clipped by 5 bases and J by 7 bases, with 5 bases between them. CDR3 length: 11 residues. The CDR3 coding sequence is TGTGCCACCAGCGGAAACGGGGAGCTGTTTTTT. Amino acid sequence: CATSGNGELFF.

This clonotype showed up just a few times. The gene calls are TRBV5-1 and TRBJ1-1; TRBD1 matches at 9 bases. Germline V gives CDR1 SGHRS, CDR2 YFSETQ. The CDR3 is 15 residues long. The V and J ends lost 5 bases and 4 bases, in that order; junction bases with no gene match: 9. CDR3 sequence (DNA): TGCGCCAGCAGAGGAATGGGACAGGGTGGCACTGAAGCTTTCTTT. This translates into CASRGMGQGGTEAFF.

This clonotype was seen more than once but under ten times. This chain joins TRBV3-1 and TRBJ2-2; weak D call: TRBD2 (5 bases). The ends were cut back, 1 base at V and 4 bases at J, with 10 bases in the middle. This CDR3 has 15 amino acids. Per germline, CDR1 LGHDT and CDR2 YNNKEL (reference sequence). The CDR3 is CASSQVGGATGELFF. CDR3 DNA sequence: TGTGCCAGCAGCCAAGTAGGAGGTGCCACCGGGGAGCTGTTTTTT. The complete variable domain, with remaining parts taken from reference TRBV3-1 and TRBJ2-2, reads DTAVSQTPKYLVTQMGNDKSIKCEQNLGHDTMYWYKQDSKKFLKIMFSYNNKELIINETVPNRFSPKSPDKAHLNLHINSLELGDSAVYFCASSQVGGATGELFFGEGSRLTVL.

The chain couples TRBV11-2 to TRBJ2-7; 8 positions match TRBD1. Trimming removed 1 base from V and 3 bases from J; junction bases left unmatched: 5. Germline V gene lookup returns CDR1 SGHAT and CDR2 FQNNGV. The CDR3 has 15 residues. CDR3 coding DNA: TGTGCCAGCAGCTTAGGTTACGGACAGGGCTACGAGCAGTACTTC. It yields the protein CASSLGYGQGYEQYF.

This clonotype was picked up a small number of times. The chain carries TRBV20-1 and TRBJ2-7, with D unresolved. V lost 0 bases and J 0 bases, leaving 15 bases between the germline ends. This CDR3 contains 16 residues. The germline CDR1 and CDR2 sequences are DFQATT and SNEGSKA (reference sequence). The CDR3 spells CSARDLVRRSSYEQYF. CDR3 nucleotides: TGCAGTGCTAGAGATCTCGTCAGGCGGAGCTCCTACGAGCAGTACTTC.

This clonotype was seen only a few times. The CDR3 coding sequence is TGTGCCAGCATCCGGGACTTGAACACCGGGGAGCTGTTTTTT. Protein sequence: CASIRDLNTGELFF. The chain has TRBV7-2 and TRBJ2-2; tentatively, D is TRBD2 (6 bases). Trimming removed 7 bases from V and 1 base from J, with 10 bases in between. Germline CDR1 and CDR2: SGHTA and FQGNSA. The CDR3 covers 14 residues.

The chain carries TRBV3-1 and TRBJ2-7, with TRBD1 matching over 9 bases. The V gene end was trimmed by 6 bases and the J gene end by 1 base; junction bases not matched to a gene: 7. CDR1 is LGHDT, CDR2 YNNKEL, per germline (reference sequence). The CDR3 is made up of 15 amino acids. The CDR3 DNA reads TGTGCCAGCAGTCCGGAAGACAGGGGGTCCTACGAGCAGTACTTC. Translated, it gives CASSPEDRGSYEQYF.

V gene TRBV12-3 or TRBV12-4 combines with J gene TRBJ1-1; the D is unclear. The V gene lost 3 bases and the J gene lost 6 bases, with 11 bases spanning the gap. The CDR3 consists of 13 residues. The CDR3 coding sequence is TGTGCCAGCAGTTTGGTCTTGGGTTCTGAAGCTTTCTTT. This sequence encodes CASSLVLGSEAFF.

The rearrangement joins TRBV7-2 to TRBJ2-7; 9 nucleotides align to TRBD2. In germline, CDR1 is SGHTA, CDR2 FQGNSA. The CDR3 spans 14 residues. The V segment lost 0 bases and the J segment 6 bases; nucleotides outside the gene matches: 3. The CDR3 DNA reads as TGTGCCAGCAGCTTAGCAGGAGCGGGAGGCGAGCAGTACTTC. This encodes CASSLAGAGGEQYF.

The chain joins TRBV10-3 to TRBJ2-3; 9 nucleotides align to TRBD2. This CDR3 region has 15 residues. The V segment lost 3 bases and the J segment 6 bases; nucleotides outside the gene matches: 7. Looked up from germline, CDR1 is ENHRY and CDR2 is SYGVKD. CDR3 in DNA: TGTGCCATCAGTGATTGGAGCGGGGGGATTGATACGCAGTATTTT. Amino acid sequence: CAISDWSGGIDTQYF.

The chain uses TRBV7-2 and TRBJ2-2, with 7 bases identical to TRBD1. Per the germline V gene, CDR1 is SGHTA and CDR2 is FQGNSA. With V trimmed by 5 bases and J by 0 bases, 3 bases remained unmatched. There are 15 residues in the CDR3. CDR3: CASSRDRPNTGELFF. The CDR3 DNA is TGTGCCAGCAGCCGGGACAGACCGAACACCGGGGAGCTGTTTTTT.

The CDR3 reads CASVQLAGGYNEQFF. CDR3 bases: TGTGCCAGCGTACAACTAGCGGGAGGGTACAATGAGCAGTTCTTC. The chain couples TRBV6-1 to TRBJ2-1; 13 nucleotides match TRBD2. The CDR3 extends over 15 amino acids. Unmatched junction bases numbered 5, after V lost 8 bases and J lost 4 bases. Per germline, CDR1 MNHNS and CDR2 SASEGT.

This clonotype was recorded a few times. This chain connects TRBV6-2 or TRBV6-3 to TRBJ1-2; D gene uncertain. Germline V gives CDR1 MNHEY, CDR2 SVGEGT. CDR3 length: 13 residues. Trimming shortened V by 8 bases and J by 0 bases, and 10 bases separated the two germline ends. CDR3 protein: CASREISNYGYTF. CDR3 coding DNA: TGTGCCAGCCGCGAGATTTCTAACTATGGCTACACCTTC.